One sample yielded the 9 T cell receptor beta chains listed below, sequenced in a study of blood T cell repertoires in COVID-19 (TCRdb year 2020). The library was generated by the immunoSEQ multiplex PCR assay. TCRdb took over this immuneACCESS table, retaining in-frame rearrangements with V and J assigned. Such tables are incomplete; in checked studies, under half of the missing clones stem from an unresolved V gene, and the remainder is unexplained. In all, the sample holds 300,000 to 450,000 clones, and about 90% of those were seen once. Together, the top ten hold approximately 1% of the sample. The specimen was PBMCs or T cells enriched from blood (not recorded which). The receptors derive from a woman aged 25-40 years who had been exposed to COVID-19.

CDR3 region: CAWNLIASEQFF. CDR3 in DNA: TGTGCCTGGAACTTAATAGCCTCGGAGCAGTTCTTC. J is TRBJ2-1 and V is TRBV30; D is unresolved. Between the trimmed V and J ends, which lost 4 bases and 10 bases, there was a span of 14 bases. This CDR3 comprises 12 residues. From germline, CDR1 is GTSNPN and CDR2 SVGIG (reference sequence).

This chain uses TRBV5-1 with TRBJ2-1, with 12 bases that match TRBD2. The CDR3 extends over 15 amino acids. With V trimmed by 4 bases and J by 9 bases, 8 bases remained unmatched. Germline V gene lookup returns CDR1 SGHRS and CDR2 YFSETQ. The CDR3 reads CASSTPGLAGREQFF. The CDR3 region has the DNA TGCGCCAGCAGCACACCGGGACTAGCGGGCCGTGAGCAGTTCTTC.

This chain joins TRBV28 and TRBJ2-5, with D perhaps TRBD2 (5 bases). CDR1 is MDHEN and CDR2 is SYDVKM in the germline V gene. The CDR3 is 14 amino acids. V was shortened by 5 bases and J by 3 bases, with 13 bases between the two germline ends. CDR3: CASSRSRAEETQYF. The DNA of the CDR3 is TGTGCCAGCAGTCGCTCGAGGGCGGAAGAGACCCAGTACTTC.

The chain employs TRBV30 and TRBJ2-7; 10 bases fit TRBD1. There are 15 residues in the CDR3. J gave up 7 bases and V 0 bases, and 9 bases lay outside the gene matches. The V gene's germline CDR1 is GTSNPN and CDR2 SVGIG (reference sequence). CDR3 protein: CAWSVDGTGVREQYF. In nucleotides, the CDR3 is TGTGCCTGGAGTGTAGATGGGACAGGGGTTCGGGAGCAGTACTTC.

The chain couples TRBV24-1 to TRBJ1-5; a possible D gene is TRBD1 (6 bases). Trimming shortened V by 3 bases and J by 6 bases, and 17 bases separated the two germline ends. Germline V gives CDR1 KGHDR, CDR2 SFDVKD. The CDR3 totals 16 residues. The CDR3 DNA reads TGTGCCACCAGTGATCAGAAGGGGGGGTTAAGTCAGCCCCAGCATTTT. Protein product: CATSDQKGGLSQPQHF.

DNA for the CDR3: TGTGCCAGTAGTATGATCGCAGGAAGCTACGAGCAGTACTTC. Amino acid sequence: CASSMIAGSYEQYF. This chain connects TRBV19 to TRBJ2-7; D unresolved. The CDR3 spans 14 residues. Germline V lookup: CDR1 LNHDA, CDR2 SQIVND (reference sequence). V was clipped by 3 bases and J by 3 bases, with 12 bases between them.

The chain carries TRBV18 and TRBJ1-1, with D unclear. Trimming removed 0 bases at V and 1 base at J, with 6 bases between. Looked up from germline, CDR1 is KGHSH and CDR2 is LQKENI. The CDR3 is 14 residues long. CDR3 sequence (DNA): TGTGCCAGCTCACCACCGAGGCCGAACACTGAAGCTTTCTTT. Encoded protein: CASSPPRPNTEAFF. The variable domain in full, completed from reference TRBV18 and TRBJ1-1, reads NAGVMQNPRHLVRRRGQEARLRCSPMKGHSHVYWYRQLPEEGLKFMVYLQKENIIDESGMPKERFSAEFPKEGPSILRIQQVVRGDSAAYFCASSPPRPNTEAFFGQGTRLTVV.

The table lists this clone with a count of one. A junction boundary mismatches the germline segment, possibly from a read error. V and J are TRBV18 and TRBJ2-5; TRBD1 aligns across 9 bases. From germline, CDR1 is KGHSH and CDR2 LQKENI. This CDR3 has 15 residues. CDR3 coding DNA: TGTGCCAGCTCCCCACAGGGGGCGATAGGAGAGACCCAGTACTTC. Translating gives CASSPQGAIGETQYF.

This chain joins TRBV19 and TRBJ1-5, with D possibly being TRBD1 (5 bases). V was cut by 4 bases and J by 4 bases, with 11 bases left in between. The CDR3 has 14 amino acids. Germline V gene data show CDR1 as LNHDA and CDR2 as SQIVND (reference sequence). The CDR3 nucleotides read TGTGCCAGTAGTAGGGGGACTGCGAATCAGCCCCAGCATTTT. Protein sequence: CASSRGTANQPQHF.